Listed here are 8 T cell receptor beta chains from one sample, sequenced in a study of T-cell reconstitution after alpha-beta-depleted transplantation in children. Unique molecular identifiers were incorporated when the TCRbeta library was constructed. TCRdb re-called the PCR reads through MiXCR, storing one row per CDR3 protein. The table lists about 980,000 distinct CDR3 sequences, about 31% of them singletons. The material was PBMCs, mostly from graft donor cells, obtained 360 days after TCRalphabeta/CD19-depleted stem cell transplant. The receptors were sampled from a boy under three years old who had a stem cell transplant for SCID, so the T cells may come from the graft donor.

This chain links TRBV15 with TRBJ2-4; either TRBD1 or TRBD2 may supply D (7 bases each). The CDR3 length is 18 residues. V lost 2 bases, J lost 5 bases, and 22 bases lay in between. The germline V gene has CDR1 LNHNV and CDR2 YYDKDF (reference sequence). Written as DNA, the CDR3 is TGTGCCACCAGCAGACCTACCCTTTCGACAGGGAGGGAAAACATTCAGTACTTC. It specifies CATSRPTLSTGRENIQYF.

CDR3 loop: CASNQGNPSSYEQYF. The DNA of the CDR3 is TGTGCCAGCAACCAGGGGAACCCGAGCTCCTACGAGCAGTACTTC. The chain carries TRBV2 and TRBJ2-7, with TRBD1 as a possible D gene (6 bases). Germline V gene sequence: CDR1 SNHLY, CDR2 FYNNEI. The CDR3 runs to 15 residues. The germline V and J ends were trimmed by 7 bases and 0 bases, with 16 bases remaining between them.

CDR3 protein: CASRMTGGRTDTQYF. The DNA for the CDR3 is TGTGCCAGTAGGATGACAGGGGGCCGCACAGATACGCAGTATTTT. The J gene is TRBJ2-3, the V gene TRBV19; 10 bases are a match to TRBD1. The V and J ends lost 6 bases and 1 base, in that order; junction bases with no gene match: 4. This CDR3 comprises 15 residues. Germline V lookup: CDR1 LNHDA, CDR2 SQIVND (reference sequence).

This clonotype was observed a handful of times. This CDR3 reads CASSSALAGGQETQYF. CDR3 DNA: TGTGCCAGCAGCTCAGCTCTAGCGGGGGGACAAGAGACCCAGTACTTC. The chain is built from TRBV11-2 and TRBJ2-5; 11 bases fit TRBD2. Looked up from germline, CDR1 is SGHAT and CDR2 is FQNNGV. The ends lost 4 bases at V and 2 bases at J; junction bases unmatched: 6. The CDR3 sequence is 16 residues long.

The chain carries TRBV7-3 and TRBJ2-1; 8 nucleotides line up with TRBD2. This CDR3 has 17 amino acids. After removal of 2 bases from V and 4 bases from J, the junction contained 10 bases not matched to a gene. In germline, CDR1 is SGHTA, CDR2 FQGTGA. This chain's CDR3 is CASSLGVGGAEYNEQFF. CDR3 DNA: TGTGCCAGCAGCTTAGGCGTCGGGGGGGCCGAATACAATGAGCAGTTCTTC.

The chain is built from TRBV10-3 and TRBJ2-2; TRBD1 matches 7 bases. Germline CDR1 reads ENHRY; CDR2 reads SYGVKD. CDR3 size: 13 residues. J gave up 7 bases and V 4 bases, and 3 bases lay outside the gene matches. The DNA for the CDR3 is TGTGCCATCAGTGTCACAGGGGTCGGGGAGCTGTTTTTT. Its translation: CAISVTGVGELFF.

Concerning this clonotype: Just one base apart from a much larger clone, this may be a read error. The CDR3 does not close with the conserved phenylalanine or tryptophan, likely indicating a read error. The chain is built from TRBV29-1 and TRBJ2-1; 10 bases match TRBD2. The junction had 4 bases not matched to a gene; V was cut back by 5 bases and J by 6 bases. CDR3 length equals 13 residues. Per the germline V gene, CDR1 is SQVTM and CDR2 is ANQGSEA. This CDR3 is CSVSGGAFNEQFY. CDR3 DNA sequence: TGCAGCGTTAGCGGGGGGGCCTTCAATGAGCAGTTCTAC.

CDR3 residues: CASSFLRDPQRETQYF. The CDR3 DNA sequence: TGTGCCAGCAGCTTTCTCCGGGATCCCCAAAGGGAGACCCAGTACTTC. This rearrangement joins TRBV11-2 to TRBJ2-5; D might be TRBD2 (5 bases). The CDR3 has 16 amino acids. CDR1 and CDR2 from the germline V gene are SGHAT and FQNNGV. The ends were cut back, 3 bases at V and 5 bases at J, with 19 bases in the middle.